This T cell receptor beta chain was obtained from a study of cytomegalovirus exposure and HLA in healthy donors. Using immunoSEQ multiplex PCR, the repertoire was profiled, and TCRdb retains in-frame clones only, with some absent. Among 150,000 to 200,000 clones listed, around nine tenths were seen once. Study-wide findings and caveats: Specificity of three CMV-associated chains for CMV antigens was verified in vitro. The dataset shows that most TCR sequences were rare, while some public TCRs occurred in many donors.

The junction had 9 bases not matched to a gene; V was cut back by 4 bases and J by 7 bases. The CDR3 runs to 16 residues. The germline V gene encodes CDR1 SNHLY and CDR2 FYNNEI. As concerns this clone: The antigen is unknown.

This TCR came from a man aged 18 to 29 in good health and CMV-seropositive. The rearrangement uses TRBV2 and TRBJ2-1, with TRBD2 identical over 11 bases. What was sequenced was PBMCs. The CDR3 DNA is TGTGCCAGCAGTGGAGGAACTAGCGGGAGTAAGAATGAGCAGTTCTTC. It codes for CASSGGTSGSKNEQFF.